The 23 T cell receptor beta chains below come from one sample, sequenced in a study of shared clonotypes between healthy human individuals (TCRdb year 2020). Library generation was performed with the immunoSEQ multiplex PCR assay. Imported from immuneACCESS, the table was reduced by TCRdb to in-frame sequences with V and J called. These copies leave out some clones; in studies compared against another copy, an unresolved V gene accounts for under half, and the cause of the remainder is not known. Within this sample are 400,000 to 600,000 clones, with about 75% of them counted one time only. About an eighth of the sample is in the top ten clones. Input material: PBMCs. The origin of the receptors is a middle-aged woman in good health. Some clones in this sample may be carry-over from other donors' samples.

The chain uses TRBV5-5 and TRBJ1-2; possibly TRBD1 for D (5 bases). The length of the CDR3 is 14 residues. Trimming cost V 0 bases and J 6 bases, with 12 bases left between them. In germline, CDR1 is SGHKS, CDR2 YYEKEE (reference sequence). This CDR3 is CASSLAPTVNGYTF. CDR3 bases: TGTGCCAGCAGCTTGGCCCCGACAGTTAATGGCTACACCTTC. Full variable domain (remainder filled in from reference TRBV5-5 and TRBJ1-2): DAGVTQSPTHLIKTRGQQVTLRCSPISGHKSVSWYQQVLGQGPQFIFQYYEKEERGRGNFPDRFSARQFPNYSSELNVNALLLGDSALYLCASSLAPTVNGYTFGSGTRLTVV.

V is TRBV5-6 and J is TRBJ2-1; 8 positions match TRBD2. Trimming at V came to 0 bases and at J to 0 bases, leaving 2 bases not matched to a gene. Germline V gene sequence: CDR1 SGHDT, CDR2 YYEEEE. The length of the CDR3 is 16 residues. The CDR3 bases are TGTGCCAGCAGCTTGGCTCGGGAGGGCTCCTACAATGAGCAGTTCTTC. It translates to CASSLAREGSYNEQFF.

The rearrangement links TRBV7-6 to TRBJ2-2; D is uncertain. Germline loops: CDR1 SGHVS, CDR2 FNYEAQ. The ends were cut back, 8 bases at V and 8 bases at J, with 9 bases in the middle. This CDR3 spans 11 amino acids. The CDR3 here is CASSHGGELFF. The CDR3, as DNA: TGTGCCAGCTCCCACGGTGGGGAGCTGTTTTTT.

The V and J genes are TRBV6-6 and TRBJ2-3, with TRBD2 matching over 12 bases. After removal of 6 bases from V and 2 bases from J, the junction contained 6 bases not matched to a gene. Germline assignment: CDR1 MNHNY and CDR2 SVGAGI (reference sequence). The CDR3 runs to 16 residues. CDR3 protein: CASSPGLAGLTDTQYF. As DNA, the CDR3 is TGTGCCAGCAGCCCTGGACTAGCGGGACTCACAGATACGCAGTATTTT.

This chain joins TRBV10-1 and TRBJ2-2, with TRBD1 matching over 9 bases. Germline CDR1 is WNHNN and CDR2 is SYGVQD (reference sequence). J lost 5 bases, V lost 6 bases, and 7 bases had no gene match. There are 15 residues in the CDR3. The CDR3 spells CASRAGTGITGELFF. CDR3 bases: TGCGCCAGCAGGGCCGGGACAGGGATTACCGGGGAGCTGTTTTTT.

The J gene is TRBJ2-5, the V gene TRBV28; 9 bases fit TRBD2. The germline gives CDR1 MDHEN, CDR2 SYDVKM. V was clipped by 7 bases and J by 7 bases; unmatched bases: 16. CDR3 length: 16 amino acids. Here the CDR3 DNA reads TGTGCCAGCATTTCAAGTGGTAGCGGGAGTTCGGGGACCCAGTACTTC. As protein: CASISSGSGSSGTQYF.

This clone occurred a few times. This sequence joins TRBV2 and TRBJ2-7, with D perhaps assigned TRBD1 or TRBD2 (5 bases each). The CDR3 spans 13 residues. Trimming pared 6 bases from V and 2 bases from J, leaving 11 bases between. Germline CDR1 and CDR2: SNHLY and FYNNEI. Written as DNA, the CDR3 is TGTGCCAGCAGGGTGGGACCAACCTACGAGCAGTACTTC. Its protein is CASRVGPTYEQYF.

This clone came up once. V is TRBV7-3 and J is TRBJ1-1; D is ambiguous. Germline V gives CDR1 SGHTA, CDR2 FQGTGA. Trimming removed 2 bases from V and 1 base from J, with 5 bases in between. The CDR3 is 13 amino acids. The CDR3 here is CASSLLWNTEAFF. The DNA of the CDR3 is TGTGCCAGCAGCTTATTGTGGAACACTGAAGCTTTCTTT.

For this clone: Possible read error: a much larger clone is one base away. This chain links TRBV18 with TRBJ2-7; 7 bases align to TRBD1. CDR1 and CDR2 from the germline V gene are KGHSH and LQKENI. J was trimmed by 2 bases and V by 5 bases; bases with no gene match: 15. This CDR3 is 17 amino acids long. The CDR3 protein is CASSKQSRGQPTYEQYF. The CDR3 nucleotides are TGTGCCAGCTCAAAACAGTCCCGGGGACAGCCAACCTACGAGCAGTACTTC.

The V call is TRBV7-8, the J call TRBJ2-1; 13 bases fit TRBD2. The CDR3 runs to 17 residues. V dropped 4 bases and J dropped 2; count of bases not matched to a gene: 5. Germline assignment: CDR1 SGHVS and CDR2 FQNEAQ. The CDR3 nucleotides are TGTGCCAGCAGCTCACCCGGACTAGCGGGAGCCTACAATGAGCAGTTCTTC. Its protein is CASSSPGLAGAYNEQFF.

The V call is TRBV19, the J call TRBJ1-4; possible D gene TRBD1, 5 bases. The CDR3 has 14 amino acids. The germline V gene encodes CDR1 LNHDA and CDR2 SQIVND (reference sequence). Trimming stripped 5 bases from V and 7 bases from J, with 14 bases between. The CDR3 spells CASSSGTLGEKLFF. CDR3 coding DNA: TGTGCCAGTAGTTCCGGGACGTTGGGTGAAAAACTGTTTTTT.

This rearrangement joins TRBV6-6 to TRBJ1-2, with D possibly being TRBD1 (5 bases). V was cut by 2 bases and J by 10 bases, with 11 bases left in between. CDR1 MNHNY and CDR2 SVGAGI come from the germline V gene (reference sequence). The CDR3 contains 12 residues. Here the CDR3 reads CASSYPQVSYTF. The CDR3, as DNA: TGTGCCAGCAGTTACCCACAGGTCTCCTACACCTTC.

Points on this clone: Its ends do not fully match the called genes, so a read error is possible. J is TRBJ1-2 and V is TRBV15; tentative D call: TRBD1 (5 bases). Germline-derived CDR1 and CDR2 are LNHNV and YYDKDF (reference sequence). This CDR3 has 13 amino acids. The CDR3 sequence is CATSRDRNRQRRF. DNA for the CDR3: TGTGCCACCAGCAGAGATCGGAACCGACAGAGACGATTC.

The genes are TRBV5-5 and TRBJ2-1, with 9 positions matching TRBD1. Germline CDR1 is SGHKS and CDR2 is YYEKEE (reference sequence). The CDR3 has 15 residues. V shed 0 bases, J shed 6 bases, and the junction held 4 bases outside the gene matches. Written as DNA, the CDR3 is TGTGCCAGCAGCTTGGAGGGACAGGGTTCCAATGAGCAGTTCTTC. This sequence encodes CASSLEGQGSNEQFF.

This rearrangement joins TRBV27 to TRBJ1-5; 8 positions match TRBD1. With V trimmed by 9 bases and J by 2 bases, 9 bases remained unmatched. The CDR3 runs to 15 residues. Germline V gene data show CDR1 as MNHEY and CDR2 as SMNVEV (reference sequence). The CDR3 is CARPADRGGNQPQHF. The CDR3, as DNA: TGTGCCAGGCCCGCCGACAGGGGAGGCAATCAGCCCCAGCATTTT.

In nucleotides, the CDR3 is TGTGCCAGCAGTTATAAAAAAACCTACGAGCAGTACTTC. Translated, it gives CASSYKKTYEQYF. The V and J genes are TRBV25-1 and TRBJ2-7; D not resolved. Germline CDR1 reads MGHDK; CDR2 reads SYGVNS. Trimming stripped 5 bases from V and 2 bases from J, with 10 bases between. CDR3 length: 13 residues.

The chain has TRBV28 and TRBJ1-6; 8 positions match TRBD1. The CDR3 spans 16 residues. CDR1 and CDR2 (germline): MDHEN, SYDVKM. V gave up 7 bases and J gave up 7 bases; unmatched junction bases: 12. As DNA, the CDR3 is TGTGCCAGCACCTCCGGGACAGGATCTTGGAATTCACCCCTCCACTTT. This encodes CASTSGTGSWNSPLHF.

Note on this clone: A single base separates this from a much larger clone, so it may be a read error. Within the sample, other DNA sequences also encode this same CDR3. The V call is TRBV30, the J call TRBJ1-1; D not resolved. Deletions cut 5 bases from V and 2 bases from J, with 9 bases between. The CDR3 loop spans 12 amino acids. Germline assignment: CDR1 GTSNPN and CDR2 SVGIG (reference sequence). Here the CDR3 reads CAWGPGNTEAFF. CDR3 DNA sequence: TGTGCCTGGGGCCCAGGTAACACTGAAGCTTTCTTT.

This rearrangement joins TRBV5-1 to TRBJ1-4; no clear D gene. V lost 0 bases, J lost 2 bases, and 5 bases lay in between. Germline assignment: CDR1 SGHRS and CDR2 YFSETQ. The CDR3 totals 14 residues. CDR3 bases: TGCGCCAGCAGCTTGGGGCAGACTAATGAAAAACTGTTTTTT. Its translation is CASSLGQTNEKLFF.

In regard to this clone: The sample has other DNA sequences that encode this CDR3 too. The chain has TRBV11-1 and TRBJ2-3; no reliable D call. The CDR3 has 15 residues. The ends were cut back, 3 bases at V and 0 bases at J, with 10 bases in the middle. Germline CDR1 and CDR2: SGHAT and FQDESV (reference sequence). CDR3 sequence reads: CASSLVGLSTDTQYF. The CDR3 nucleotides are TGTGCCAGCAGCTTGGTAGGTTTGAGCACAGATACGCAGTATTTT. The whole variable domain, filled in from reference TRBV11-1 and TRBJ2-3, reads EAEVAQSPRYKITEKSQAVAFWCDPISGHATLYWYRQILGQGPELLVQFQDESVVDDSQLPKDRFSAERLKGVDSTLKIQPAELGDSAMYLCASSLVGLSTDTQYFGPGTRLTVL.

Of note for this clone: A much larger clonotype is one base distant, so this may be a read error. V gene TRBV6-6 combines with J gene TRBJ1-5; 7 nucleotides line up with TRBD1. V lost 6 bases to trimming and J lost 3 bases; unmatched junction nucleotides: 5. Germline CDR1 reads MNHNY; CDR2 reads SVGAGI (reference sequence). CDR3 length equals 14 residues. The CDR3 loop is CASSPTGINQPQHF. As DNA, the CDR3 is TGTGCCAGCAGCCCGACAGGGATCAATCAGCCCCAGCATTTT.

This rearrangement joins TRBV6-5 to TRBJ2-7, with D perhaps given as TRBD1 or TRBD2 (6 bases each). There are 15 residues in the CDR3. V lost 5 bases to trimming and J lost 2 bases, with 16 bases between them. Germline V gene data show CDR1 as MNHEY and CDR2 as SVGAGI. This CDR3 reads CASSGLGGTPYEQYF. The DNA for the CDR3 is TGTGCCAGCAGTGGTCTTGGCGGGACACCCTACGAGCAGTACTTC.

To note about this clone: Mismatch with germline at one junction end may stem from a read error. V is TRBV5-3 and J is TRBJ1-1; D is perhaps TRBD1 (6 bases). TRBV5-3 is known as an ORF, though its function is uncertain. The CDR3 sequence is 14 residues long. The CDR3 region is CASSYPDRNTEAFF. CDR3 nucleotides: TGTGCCAGCAGCTACCCGGACAGGAACACTGAAGCTTTCTTT.